This is a list of T cell receptor beta chains from one sample in a study of human T cells and chemical hapten exposure. MiXCR, applied by TCRdb to the RACE reads, yields one record per CDR3 protein. The table has approximately 160,000 distinct CDR3 sequences, around a quarter seen once. The sample in question was whole blood, obtained in connection with sensitization to the hapten diphenylcyclopropenone (DPC). The receptor source for this set is a woman aged 18 to 35 with alopecia areata. Some clones in this sample may be carry-over from other donors' samples. The CDR3 runs from the conserved cysteine through the conserved F or W. D genes are given only for firm matches. Size is stated for part of the rows, as once, few or many counts, or as a class when the clone is expanded.

>.|TRBJ2-7|TRBV6-2/TRBV6-3|many
CASSYPGRTYEQYF
TGTGCCAGCAGTTACCCCGGACGGACCTACGAGCAGTACTTC
>TRBD2|TRBJ2-1|TRBV5-6|many
CASSSLAGALNEQFF
TGTGCCAGCAGCTCACTAGCGGGAGCGCTGAATGAGCAGTTCTTC
>.|TRBJ1-4|TRBV29-1|.
CSVARDNNEKLFF
TGCAGCGTTGCCCGGGACAATAATGAAAAACTGTTTTTT
>.|TRBJ2-7|TRBV7-6|.
CASSPSPPEQYF
TGTGCCAGCAGCCCGTCCCCCCCCGAGCAGTACTTC
>.|TRBJ1-3|TRBV7-8|.
CASSLTVSGAGNTIYF
TGTGCCAGCAGCTTAACGGTCTCCGGGGCTGGAAACACCATATATTTT
>.|TRBJ1-6|TRBV7-2|.
CASSLATGLGSPLHF
TGTGCCAGCAGCTTAGCCACAGGGCTGGGTTCACCCCTCCACTTT
>TRBD1|TRBJ2-2|TRBV4-3|.
CASSQPTGGEANTGELFF
TGCGCCAGCAGCCAACCTACAGGGGGTGAAGCGAACACCGGGGAGCTGTTTTTT
>.|TRBJ2-1|TRBV29-1|many
CSVVGQGDEQFF
TGCAGCGTTGTAGGTCAGGGTGATGAGCAGTTCTTC
>TRBD2|TRBJ2-1|TRBV5-4|.
CASSLGRGGYNEQFF
TGTGCCAGCAGCTTAGGGCGGGGGGGGTACAATGAGCAGTTCTTC
>.|TRBJ2-2|TRBV18|.
CASSRVNLGPETGELFF
TGTGCCAGCTCACGCGTGAATCTCGGACCCGAAACCGGGGAGCTGTTTTTT
>.|TRBJ2-3|TRBV11-1|few
CASSESGSGPDTQYF
TGTGCCAGCAGCGAATCCGGGTCCGGACCAGATACGCAGTATTTT
>.|TRBJ1-3|TRBV12-3/TRBV12-4|few
CASRAVGLRSGNTIYF
TGTGCCAGCAGGGCCGTAGGTCTCCGCTCTGGAAACACCATATATTTT
>TRBD2|TRBJ2-7|TRBV5-1|.
CASTNHHGGGYEQYF
TGCGCCAGCACCAATCATCACGGGGGGGGGTACGAGCAGTACTTC
>.|TRBJ2-7|TRBV5-1|few
CASSSIQSYEQYF
TGCGCCAGCAGCTCTATTCAATCTTACGAGCAGTACTTC
>.|TRBJ2-7|TRBV27|.
CASSKRGTGTYEQYF
TGTGCCAGCAGTAAGCGGGGGACAGGGACCTACGAGCAGTACTTC
>TRBD2|TRBJ2-2|TRBV7-2|few
CASSSGKNLAGELFF
TGTGCCAGCAGCAGCGGGAAGAACTTAGCCGGGGAGCTGTTTTTT
>.|TRBJ2-7|TRBV6-2/TRBV6-3|.
CASTTGPPIYEQYF
TGTGCCAGCACAACGGGACCTCCTATTTACGAGCAGTACTTC
>.|TRBJ2-6|TRBV21-1|few
CASSTTGPYLLANVLTF
TGTGCCAGCAGCACTACCGGGCCTTACCTGTTGGCCAACGTCCTGACTTTC
>TRBD2|TRBJ2-5|TRBV4-1|.
CASNKDPRRSGRSETQYF
TGCGCCAGCAATAAGGACCCCAGACGTAGCGGGAGGAGTGAGACCCAGTACTTC
>TRBD2|TRBJ2-4|TRBV20-1|few
CRVAGGPSENIQYF
TGCAGAGTAGCGGGAGGGCCGTCGGAGAACATTCAGTACTTC
>.|TRBJ2-7|TRBV6-2/TRBV6-3|.
CASTRPGMYEQYF
TGTGCCAGCACGCGGCCGGGGATGTACGAGCAGTACTTC
>TRBD2|TRBJ2-7|TRBV20-1|.
CSAKGTSGPHEQYF
TGCAGTGCTAAAGGGACTAGCGGGCCCCACGAGCAGTACTTC
>.|TRBJ2-7|TRBV29-1|.
CSVELWSANEQYF
TGCAGCGTTGAATTATGGTCGGCGAACGAGCAGTACTTC
>.|TRBJ2-3|TRBV5-4|.
CASSIPWGYTDTQYF
TGTGCCAGCAGCATTCCCTGGGGTTACACAGATACGCAGTATTTT
>.|TRBJ2-5|TRBV5-1|once
CASSLVGDPPKTQYF
TGCGCCAGCAGCTTGGTCGGGGACCCACCCAAGACCCAGTACTTC
>.|TRBJ1-4|TRBV13|.
CASSLRTANEKLFF
TGTGCCAGCAGCCTTAGGACAGCAAATGAAAAACTGTTTTTT
>.|TRBJ1-2|TRBV29-1|many
CSADPDSGYTF
TGCAGCGCTGACCCGGACAGTGGCTACACCTTC
>.|TRBJ2-2|TRBV29-1|.
CSVATAVGELFF
TGCAGCGTTGCAACGGCTGTCGGGGAGCTGTTTTTT
>.|TRBJ2-2|TRBV15|.
CATSRDPGTGELFF
TGTGCCACCAGCAGGGACCCGGGCACCGGGGAGCTGTTTTTT
>.|TRBJ2-5|TRBV2|once
CASSSAGGETQYF
TGTGCCAGCTCCTCGGCAGGTGGAGAGACCCAGTACTTC
>.|TRBJ1-4|TRBV9|once
CASSVVGRANEKLFF
TGTGCCAGCAGCGTAGTCGGGAGGGCTAATGAAAAACTGTTTTTT
>.|TRBJ1-3|TRBV30|.
CAWSVRQLTGNTIYF
TGTGCCTGGAGTGTACGACAGTTGACTGGAAACACCATATATTTT
>.|TRBJ2-7|TRBV2|many
CASRDPGYEQYF
TGTGCCAGCAGAGACCCAGGGTACGAGCAGTACTTC
>.|TRBJ1-5|TRBV7-2|.
CASSLGGTHNQPQHF
TGTGCCAGCAGCTTAGGCGGGACCCACAATCAGCCCCAGCATTTT
>TRBD1|TRBJ2-6|TRBV20-1|few
CSASLRDRGSGANVLTF
TGCAGTGCTAGTTTGCGGGACAGGGGCTCTGGGGCCAACGTCCTGACTTTC
>.|TRBJ1-1|TRBV5-1|.
CASSTTGSTEAFF
TGCGCCAGCAGCACTACAGGGAGCACTGAAGCTTTCTTT
>.|TRBJ2-3|TRBV6-5|.
CASSYSSRGDTQYF
TGTGCCAGCAGTTACTCCTCTAGGGGGGATACGCAGTATTTT
>.|TRBJ1-1|TRBV2|many
CASQLEVKEAFF
TGTGCCAGCCAACTAGAGGTCAAGGAGGCTTTCTTT
>.|TRBJ2-6|TRBV18|.
CASSPTQGSSGANVLTF
TGTGCCAGCTCACCAACTCAGGGGAGCTCTGGGGCCAACGTCCTGACTTTC
>.|TRBJ2-7|TRBV20-1|.
CSAVSRFGVKSYEQYF
TGCAGTGCTGTATCCCGGTTCGGGGTAAAGTCCTACGAGCAGTACTTC
>.|TRBJ2-7|TRBV15|.
CATSRGRGSYEQYF
TGTGCCACCAGCAGGGGACGGGGTTCCTACGAGCAGTACTTC
>.|TRBJ1-2|TRBV7-2|.
CASSLDGFQGYTF
TGTGCCAGCAGCTTAGATGGGTTTCAGGGCTACACCTTC
>TRBD2|TRBJ2-7|TRBV20-1|.
CSAPGTSPREQYF
TGCAGTGCTCCCGGGACTAGTCCTAGGGAGCAGTACTTC
>.|TRBJ2-5|TRBV20-1|.
CSARQDKETQYF
TGCAGTGCTAGACAGGATAAAGAGACCCAGTACTTC
>TRBD1|TRBJ1-5|TRBV27|few
CASSSRQGQRNSQPQHF
TGTGCCAGCAGTTCGAGACAGGGTCAAAGAAATAGTCAGCCCCAGCATTTT
>.|TRBJ1-6|TRBV28|many
CATREGSSYNSPLHF
TGTGCCACCCGTGAGGGAAGCTCCTATAATTCACCCCTCCACTTT
>.|TRBJ2-7|TRBV5-1|few
CASSRVPGYEQYF
TGCGCCAGCAGCCGTGTGCCAGGCTACGAGCAGTACTTC
>.|TRBJ2-1|TRBV7-9|.
CASSLAQWDNEQFF
TGTGCCAGCAGCTTAGCCCAGTGGGACAATGAGCAGTTCTTC